This passage covers 4 T cell receptor beta chains from one sample sequenced in a study of T cell changes during pregnancy in multiple sclerosis. Using immunoSEQ multiplex PCR, the repertoire was profiled, and TCRdb retains in-frame clones only, with some absent. This table holds around 44,000 clones, roughly 88% found once. The sequencing here drew on CD8+ T cells from peripheral blood mononuclear cells, taken in the first trimester of pregnancy. Every receptor here comes from a female donor with multiple sclerosis, enrolled in a pregnancy study.

The chain has TRBV9 and TRBJ1-6; D is ambiguous. This CDR3 contains 15 residues. Trimming removed 3 bases from V and 9 bases from J, with 16 bases in between. Germline CDR1 reads SGDLS; CDR2 reads YYNGEE. CDR3 region: CASSAEGGETSPLHF. The CDR3 DNA reads as TGTGCCAGCAGCGCAGAGGGCGGGGAGACTTCACCCCTCCACTTT.

This clone was picked up one time. This rearrangement joins TRBV14 to TRBJ2-5, with TRBD1 matching over 7 bases. CDR3 length: 17 amino acids. Trimming cost V 4 bases and J 4 bases; bases outside gene matches: 15. Germline-derived CDR1 and CDR2 are SGHDN and FVKESK. CDR3 DNA: TGTGCCAGCAGCCCCAAGAGACGATACAGGGGCGCAGAGACCCAGTACTTC. Protein product: CASSPKRRYRGAETQYF. Full variable domain (outside the CDR3, taken from reference TRBV14 and TRBJ2-5): EAGVTQFPSHSVIEKGQTVTLRCDPISGHDNLYWYRRVMGKEIKFLLHFVKESKQDESGMPNNRFLAERTGGTYSTLKVQPAELEDSGVYFCASSPKRRYRGAETQYFGPGTRLLVL.

This sequence joins TRBV6-1 and TRBJ2-1, with 11 positions matching TRBD2. The J segment lost 8 bases and the V segment lost 1 base, leaving 4 bases of the junction unmatched. This CDR3 has 15 residues. CDR1 is MNHNS, CDR2 SASEGT, per germline. CDR3 loop: CASSEGSGGGDEQFF. The CDR3 DNA reads as TGTGCCAGCAGTGAAGGTAGCGGGGGGGGAGATGAGCAGTTCTTC.

The chain recombines TRBV6-1 with TRBJ2-3, with D tentatively TRBD2 (6 bases). Germline V lookup: CDR1 MNHNS, CDR2 SASEGT. The CDR3 sequence is 14 residues long. V was clipped by 8 bases and J by 5 bases, with 17 bases between them. The CDR3 DNA reads as TGTGCCAGCGCTGGGGGGATGGAGGTAGATACGCAGTATTTT. As protein: CASAGGMEVDTQYF.